This is a list of T cell receptor beta chains from one sample in a study of T cells after yellow fever vaccination. TCRdb reprocessed the 5' RACE reads via MiXCR and lists one record per CDR3 protein. The table records 350,000 or so distinct CDR3 sequences, around 8.1% of them present only once. This sample comprised PBMCs, obtained roughly 46 days after the first yellow fever vaccination. All receptors derive from a man aged 18 to 30 who received the YFV17D yellow fever vaccine. CDR3s leave out the opening cysteine and the closing phenylalanine or tryptophan. Fields, in order: J gene, V gene, CDR3 protein.

TRBJ2-1 TRBV4-3 ASSQEVGDRVIREQF
TRBJ2-7 TRBV19 ASSGAGGSYEQY
TRBJ1-2 TRBV12-3/TRBV12-4 ASSLRGVDGYT
TRBJ1-4 TRBV24-1 ATSDSGTGSNEKLF
TRBJ2-6 TRBV6-1 ASSRFGSGANVLT
TRBJ1-2 TRBV6-2/TRBV6-3 ASTNVGGGSGYT
TRBJ2-2 TRBV4-3 ASSPQVSTGELF
TRBJ1-2 TRBV20-1 SAASGTANYGYT
TRBJ2-2 TRBV7-2 ASSSKAGGVVGELF
TRBJ2-1 TRBV7-3 ASSETGLTYNEQF
TRBJ2-1 TRBV12-3/TRBV12-4 ASSFTRAGVSYNEQF
TRBJ2-3 TRBV12-3/TRBV12-4 ASSLWGSDTQY
TRBJ1-1 TRBV3-1 ASSQASNTEAF
TRBJ2-3 TRBV7-2 ASRSTSGGVSQY
TRBJ2-3 TRBV7-2 ASSQYRVDTQY
TRBJ2-7 TRBV27 ASSPRPNRDYEQY
TRBJ2-1 TRBV7-9 ASKLLEAYNEQF
TRBJ2-5 TRBV7-2 ASSVIQGPTETQY
TRBJ2-1 TRBV11-2 ASSGPEDEQF
TRBJ2-7 TRBV15 ATSRDRSYEQY
TRBJ1-2 TRBV4-1 ASSHRSGEGGYT
TRBJ1-1 TRBV10-3 AITTDRVNTEAF
TRBJ2-5 TRBV29-1 SVEDQNKETQY
TRBJ1-1 TRBV6-1 ASSHGKVRKNTEAF
TRBJ2-1 TRBV23-1 ASSQEGFLYNEQF
TRBJ2-3 TRBV6-5 ASSYSYSTDTQY
TRBJ1-2 TRBV14 ASSRGQFNYGYT
TRBJ2-1 TRBV7-9 ASSRSWGGTEQF
TRBJ2-1 TRBV11-3 ASSSRDTVDEQF